Each of the 21 T cell receptor beta chains below was sequenced from the same sample in a study of T cell responses to AZD1222 COVID-19 vaccine (dated by TCRdb to 2020 to 2022). To prepare the library, the immunoSEQ multiplex PCR assay was applied. TCRdb carries this immuneACCESS record with in-frame sequences only. Its versions omit some clonotypes, under half of them owing to an unresolved V gene in the studies checked, with the rest unexplained. Recorded for this sample are approximately 85,000 clones; about 86% of them occurred a single time. In total, the top ten clones hold approximately 7% of the sample. The sample's time point label is to be understood as: baseline before first vaccination. The sample consisted of peripheral blood, taken on day 0 of AZD1222 vaccination. The receptors come from an adult in good health.

This clone showed up just once. The gene calls are TRBV14 and TRBJ2-2; D is perhaps TRBD2 (6 bases). Germline CDR1 is SGHDN and CDR2 is FVKESK. The CDR3 runs to 17 residues. Trimming shortened V by 0 bases and J by 0 bases, and 11 bases separated the two germline ends. In DNA, the CDR3 is TGTGCCAGCAGCCAAGATATACTAGCTACGAACACCGGGGAGCTGTTTTTT. Amino acids: CASSQDILATNTGELFF.

This chain links TRBV25-1 with TRBJ2-2; D is uncertain. The V gene's germline CDR1 is MGHDK and CDR2 SYGVNS. This CDR3 spans 11 amino acids. With 6 bases removed from V and 6 bases from J, the gap between germline ends came to 5 bases. CDR3 sequence: CASRGPGELFF. DNA of the CDR3: TGTGCCAGCAGAGGGCCCGGGGAGCTGTTTTTT.

The chain employs TRBV28 and TRBJ2-7; 11 bases are a match to TRBD2. CDR1 is MDHEN and CDR2 is SYDVKM in the germline V gene. Unmatched junction bases numbered 3, after V lost 5 bases and J lost 3 bases. CDR3 length: 14 amino acids. CDR3 sequence (DNA): TGTGCCAGCAGTACTAGCGGGAGAAACTACGAGCAGTACTTC. Protein sequence: CASSTSGRNYEQYF. The full variable domain, its missing parts supplied by reference TRBV28 and TRBJ2-7, is DVKVTQSSRYLVKRTGEKVFLECVQDMDHENMFWYRQDPGLGLRLIYFSYDVKMKEKGDIPEGYSVSREKKERFSLILESASTNQTSMYLCASSTSGRNYEQYFGPGTRLTVT.

The V call is TRBV3-1 (or the pseudogene TRBV3-2), the J call TRBJ1-5; 7 nucleotides align to TRBD1. Trimming removed 2 bases from V and 7 bases from J; junction bases left unmatched: 5. The CDR3 totals 14 residues. Germline CDR1 is LGHDT and CDR2 is YNNKEL (reference sequence). The CDR3 loop reads CASSQTGVGQPQHF. CDR3 coding DNA: TGTGCCAGCAGCCAAACAGGGGTAGGACAGCCCCAGCATTTT.

The chain is built from TRBV29-1 and TRBJ1-5; TRBD1 agrees at 7 bases. V trimming: 6 bases; J trimming: 6 bases; junction bases outside the gene matches: 8. Germline V CDR1 and CDR2: SQVTM, ANQGSEA. The CDR3 consists of 13 residues. CDR3 bases: TGCAGCGTCTTACAGGGGATCGGTCAGCCCCAGCATTTT. The encoded protein is CSVLQGIGQPQHF. Together with reference TRBV29-1 and TRBJ1-5, the CDR3 gives the full variable domain: SAVISQKPSRDICQRGTSLTIQCQVDSQVTMMFWYRQQPGQSLTLIATANQGSEATYESGFVIDKFPISRPNLTFSTLTVSNMSPEDSSIYLCSVLQGIGQPQHFGDGTRLSIL.

This chain joins TRBV7-9 and TRBJ1-3; 9 nucleotides line up with TRBD1. Trimming removed 5 bases from V and 4 bases from J; junction bases left unmatched: 6. CDR1 is SEHNR and CDR2 is FQNEAQ in the germline V gene (reference sequence). There are 15 residues in the CDR3. The CDR3 sequence: CASSPNRGLGNTIYF. The CDR3, as DNA: TGTGCCAGCAGCCCTAACAGGGGGCTAGGAAACACCATATATTTT.

There are a few counts of this clone. The CDR3 is CASSPTSGRNTEAFF. CDR3 nucleotides: TGTGCCAGCAGCCCTACCTCGGGTAGAAACACTGAAGCTTTCTTT. V is TRBV9 and J is TRBJ1-1; D uncertain. Looked up from germline, CDR1 is SGDLS and CDR2 is YYNGEE. The germline V and J ends were trimmed by 4 bases and 2 bases, with 15 bases remaining between them. The CDR3 has 15 residues.

This sequence joins TRBV6-5 and TRBJ2-7; possible D gene TRBD2, 5 bases. V gave up 2 bases and J gave up 11 bases, with 10 bases separating them. Germline V gene data show CDR1 as MNHEY and CDR2 as SVGAGI. The CDR3 runs to 11 residues. In nucleotides, the CDR3 is TGTGCCAGCAGTTACGGGGAGCTTAAGTACTTC. This encodes CASSYGELKYF.

The chain carries TRBV7-9 and TRBJ2-2; D gene uncertain. Trimming removed 1 base from V and 5 bases from J, with 14 bases in between. CDR1 is SEHNR, CDR2 FQNEAQ, per germline (reference sequence). The CDR3 totals 16 residues. The CDR3 region has the DNA TGTGCCAGCAGCTTAGAATCTGTGGCTATAACCGGGGAGCTGTTTTTT. Translating it yields CASSLESVAITGELFF.

This clone was counted a single time. CDR3 protein: CASSYGGSVSEGYTF. The CDR3 region has the DNA TGTGCCAGCTCATATGGGGGGAGCGTATCGGAAGGCTACACCTTC. The chain couples TRBV18 to TRBJ1-2; TRBD1 is a possible D gene (5 bases). The CDR3 is 15 residues long. The V end lost 5 bases, the J end lost 8 bases, and 21 bases lay between the germline ends. The germline CDR1 and CDR2 sequences are KGHSH and LQKENI.

The chain carries TRBV7-2 and TRBJ1-5; no clear D gene. Germline V CDR1 and CDR2: SGHTA, FQGNSA. With 3 bases removed from V and 1 base from J, the gap between germline ends came to 4 bases. The CDR3 runs to 13 residues. The CDR3 region has the DNA TGTGCCAGCAGCTTGGAGAGCAATCAGCCCCAGCATTTT. Residues: CASSLESNQPQHF. Together with reference TRBV7-2 and TRBJ1-5, the CDR3 gives the full variable domain: GAGVSQSPSNKVTEKGKDVELRCDPISGHTALYWYRQSLGQGLEFLIYFQGNSAPDKSGLPSDRFSAERTGGSVSTLTIQRTQQEDSAVYLCASSLESNQPQHFGDGTRLSIL.

CDR3 region: CATHGGSYDHNEQFF. CDR3 DNA: TGTGCCACCCACGGGGGGAGTTACGATCACAATGAGCAGTTCTTC. The chain couples TRBV24-1 to TRBJ2-1; 7 nucleotides line up with TRBD2. With V trimmed by 9 bases and J by 5 bases, 12 bases remained unmatched. The germline V gene has CDR1 KGHDR and CDR2 SFDVKD. This CDR3 has 15 amino acids.

In regard to this clone: Within the sample, other DNA sequences also encode this same CDR3. The J gene is TRBJ2-7, the V gene TRBV19, with 11 bases lining up with TRBD1. The V gene's germline CDR1 is LNHDA and CDR2 SQIVND (reference sequence). Trimming cost V 3 bases and J 5 bases; bases outside gene matches: 6. This CDR3 contains 15 residues. The CDR3 is CASSISGQGVNEQYF. DNA of the CDR3: TGTGCCAGTAGTATCTCGGGACAGGGGGTCAACGAGCAGTACTTC. Looking up the rest from reference TRBV19 and TRBJ2-7 gives the full variable domain: DGGITQSPKYLFRKEGQNVTLSCEQNLNHDAMYWYRQDPGQGLRLIYYSQIVNDFQKGDIAEGYSVSREKKESFPLTVTSAQKNPTAFYLCASSISGQGVNEQYFGPGTRLTVT.

The chain couples TRBV5-6 to TRBJ2-7; the match to TRBD1 covers 9 bases. The CDR3 length is 15 residues. V shed 3 bases and J 0 bases; nucleotides not matched to a gene: 4. Germline CDR1 is SGHDT and CDR2 is YYEEEE. The chain's CDR3 is CASSWGTGSSYEQYF. CDR3 DNA: TGTGCCAGCAGCTGGGGGACAGGGAGCTCCTACGAGCAGTACTTC.

J is TRBJ1-1 and V is TRBV28; D gene ambiguous. Germline values: CDR1 MDHEN, CDR2 SYDVKM. The CDR3 length is 14 residues. V lost 3 bases and J lost 3, with 11 bases in between. As DNA, the CDR3 is TGTGCCAGCAGTTTTCGAAATTGGTACACTGAAGCTTTCTTT. Protein sequence: CASSFRNWYTEAFF.

V is TRBV7-2 and J is TRBJ1-1; D not certain. CDR1 and CDR2 (germline): SGHTA, FQGNSA. The V end lost 1 base, the J end lost 1 base, and 7 bases lay between the germline ends. The CDR3 runs to 14 residues. The CDR3, as DNA: TGTGCCAGCAGCTTAGGCCCTGCGAACACTGAAGCTTTCTTT. It encodes CASSLGPANTEAFF. Complete variable domain (other parts from reference TRBV7-2 and TRBJ1-1): GAGVSQSPSNKVTEKGKDVELRCDPISGHTALYWYRQSLGQGLEFLIYFQGNSAPDKSGLPSDRFSAERTGGSVSTLTIQRTQQEDSAVYLCASSLGPANTEAFFGQGTRLTVV.

This clone was detected once. The V call is TRBV28, the J call TRBJ2-2; possibly TRBD2 for D (7 bases). The CDR3 covers 16 residues. Trimming removed 1 base from V and 5 bases from J, with 14 bases in between. Germline V lookup: CDR1 MDHEN, CDR2 SYDVKM. The CDR3 region is CASSLFRGAGTGELFF. The CDR3 coding sequence is TGTGCCAGCAGTTTATTCCGGGGGGCAGGGACCGGGGAGCTGTTTTTT.

The CDR3, as DNA: TGTGCCAGCACCGCACAGGGGTCCCTGGGGGCCCAGTACTTC. This sequence encodes CASTAQGSLGAQYF. The chain links TRBV6-5 to TRBJ2-5; 7 bases are shared with TRBD1. The CDR3 is made up of 14 amino acids. Losses at the gene ends were 7 bases for V and 9 bases for J; bases not matched to a gene: 14. Germline assignment: CDR1 MNHEY and CDR2 SVGAGI.

This chain links TRBV13 with TRBJ1-1, with a possible D match to TRBD1 (5 bases). CDR3 length equals 15 residues. Germline values: CDR1 PRHDT, CDR2 FYEKMQ (reference sequence). V shed 2 bases and J shed 1 base, with 11 bases lying between them. CDR3: CASSLLPGGNTEAFF. In DNA form, the CDR3 reads TGTGCCAGCAGCTTATTACCCGGGGGGAACACTGAAGCTTTCTTT.

The CDR3 protein is CSAWEGSIQETQYF. The CDR3 region has the DNA TGCAGCGCTTGGGAGGGGTCTATACAAGAGACCCAGTACTTC. The rearrangement links TRBV29-1 to TRBJ2-5; TRBD2 matches 7 bases. Germline V gene data show CDR1 as SQVTM and CDR2 as ANQGSEA. V lost 7 bases and J lost 2; bases outside the gene matches: 10. The CDR3 spans 14 residues.

The chain is built from TRBV19 and TRBJ2-1, with no clear D. With 1 base removed from V and 13 bases from J, the gap between germline ends came to 8 bases. The germline V gene has CDR1 LNHDA and CDR2 SQIVND (reference sequence). The CDR3 runs 11 residues. CDR3 sequence reads: CASSIGPVQFF. The CDR3 nucleotides are TGTGCCAGTAGTATAGGGCCCGTACAGTTCTTC.